This T cell receptor beta chain was identified in a study of OX40 agonist ivuxolimab in advanced cancers. Method: immunoSEQ multiplex PCR; TCRdb's copy keeps in-frame clones and lacks some. The sample lists around 72,000 clones, approximately 90% occurring once. CDR3 size: 15 residues. Germline CDR1 SGHAT, CDR2 FQNNGV. V was clipped by 6 bases and J by 4 bases; unmatched bases: 11. The receptor was isolated from an adult with an advanced solid tumor such as melanoma, head and neck, liver or kidney cancer. The chain carries TRBV11-2 and TRBJ2-5; 7 nucleotides align to TRBD1. The sequencing here drew on CD4+ or CD8+ T cells sorted from blood, taken in a trial of the OX40 agonist ivuxolimab. The CDR3 DNA follows: TGTGCCAGCAGTTCTTACAGGGGATGGCGAGAGACCCAGTACTTC. This codes for CASSSYRGWRETQYF.